These 5 T cell receptor beta chains were sequenced from one sample in a study of blood T cells in healthy people across ages. Combining a sample-barcoded 5' primer with a J-beta primer mix, a second PCR ran for about 6 to 12 cycles. In TCRdb, the 5' RACE reads were re-called with MiXCR into one record per CDR3 protein. The data show about 590,000 distinct CDR3 sequences, about 30% seen once. Specimen: blood. The receptors shown here come from a woman of 80 years or more in good health.

The chain combines TRBV7-9 with TRBJ2-3, with D tentatively TRBD2 (5 bases). The length of the CDR3 is 15 residues. Trimming took 5 bases from V and 3 from J, leaving 15 bases between them. CDR1 SEHNR and CDR2 FQNEAQ come from the germline V gene (reference sequence). The CDR3 bases are TGTGCCAGCAGCGGGCGGCTCCGAGGGACAGATACGCAGTATTTT. It yields the protein CASSGRLRGTDTQYF.

This clonotype appeared once. The junction departs from germline at one end; a sequencing error may be responsible. V is TRBV7-2 and J is TRBJ2-7, with D possibly matching TRBD2 (5 bases). The germline V gene has CDR1 SGHTA and CDR2 FQGNSA. The CDR3 has 14 residues. The CDR3 sequence: CASGLSGYLYEQYF. DNA of the CDR3: TGCGCCAGCGGCTTAAGCGGATACCTCTACGAGCAGTACTTC.

Comment on this clonotype: An end of the junction differs from the germline gene, which may be a read error. V and J are TRBV2 and TRBJ1-1; TRBD1 aligns across 8 bases. Germline V gene sequence: CDR1 SNHLY, CDR2 FYNNEI. CDR3 size: 12 residues. The CDR3 coding sequence is TGTGCCAGGAGACAGGGGAACCCTGAAGCTTTCTTT. Its translation is CARRQGNPEAFF.

Many counts were recorded for this clonotype. V and J are TRBV28 and TRBJ2-7; 9 bases are shared with TRBD1. Germline-derived CDR1 and CDR2 are MDHEN and SYDVKM. V was pared by 10 bases and J by 4 bases, with 17 bases of the junction left unmatched. CDR3 length equals 16 residues. The CDR3 region has the DNA TGTGCCACCAACACTGCCGGGACAGGGAGAAGGTACGAGCAGTACTTC. Encoded protein: CATNTAGTGRRYEQYF.

The sample holds a few counts of this clonotype. V and J are TRBV6-2 or TRBV6-3 and TRBJ1-1; D gene uncertain. V dropped 0 bases and J dropped 6 bases, with 8 bases sitting between them. Germline V gene lookup returns CDR1 MNHEY and CDR2 SVGEGT. This CDR3 has 13 residues. The chain's CDR3 is CASSYSARPEAFF. The CDR3 bases are TGTGCCAGCAGTTACTCTGCCAGACCTGAAGCTTTCTTT.